Included here is one TCR beta chain sequence, with context. Its matching antigen is unknown. These data come from a study of T cell responses to AZD1222 COVID-19 vaccine. Study-wide results and limits: None of the repertoires were sampled until the peak T cell response had passed. Nearly half of spike-specific TCRs reportedly target unmutated variant regions. The donors showed a predominance of white British ancestry and of females, with possible underestimation of clonal diversity.

V was cut by 3 bases and J by 4 bases, with 16 bases left in between. Germline V gives CDR1 ENHRY, CDR2 SYGVKD. The CDR3 is 15 amino acids. Some clones are missing from TCRdb's copy, which holds only in-frame ones; the method was immunoSEQ multiplex PCR. The data contain some 120,000 clones, roughly nine tenths of them seen just once; the ten biggest clones take up 28%. This specimen consisted of peripheral blood, obtained on day 0 of AZD1222 vaccination. V usage is TRBV10-3 and J usage is TRBJ2-7, with D possibly being TRBD1 (6 bases). The sequence was obtained from an adult in good health. The CDR3 spells CAISELGTSSYEQYF. CDR3 nucleotide sequence: TGTGCCATCAGTGAACTCGGGACAAGCTCTTACGAGCAGTACTTC.